This TCR beta chain was sequenced for a study of human T cells and chemical hapten exposure. The germline V gene has CDR1 LNHNV and CDR2 YYDKDF (reference sequence). The CDR3 length is 12 residues. With 1 base removed from V and 7 bases from J, the gap between germline ends came to 5 bases. General study results and limits: Since the donors had alopecia, their immune response may not be the same as that of healthy people.

This clonotype was observed a few times. Its cognate antigen is unknown. Time point: patch test 1, 2 weeks after DPC sensitization. Treatment of the sample: therapeutic diphenylcyclopropenone sensitization with weekly scalp DPC. TCRdb analysed the RACE reads with MiXCR anew, one entry per CDR3 protein. The data contain about 380,000 distinct CDR3 sequences, about 4.8% of them seen just once; the ten biggest clones take up 2% to 2.5%. Sequences were derived from whole blood, sampled in connection with sensitization to the hapten diphenylcyclopropenone (DPC). The TCR was taken from a woman in her forties or fifties with alopecia areata. Some clones in this sample may be carry-over from other donors' samples. The chain has TRBV15 and TRBJ2-1, with D hard to call. DNA for the CDR3: TGTGCCACCAGCAGAGTGGGAAATGAGCAGTTCTTC. It translates to CATSRVGNEQFF.